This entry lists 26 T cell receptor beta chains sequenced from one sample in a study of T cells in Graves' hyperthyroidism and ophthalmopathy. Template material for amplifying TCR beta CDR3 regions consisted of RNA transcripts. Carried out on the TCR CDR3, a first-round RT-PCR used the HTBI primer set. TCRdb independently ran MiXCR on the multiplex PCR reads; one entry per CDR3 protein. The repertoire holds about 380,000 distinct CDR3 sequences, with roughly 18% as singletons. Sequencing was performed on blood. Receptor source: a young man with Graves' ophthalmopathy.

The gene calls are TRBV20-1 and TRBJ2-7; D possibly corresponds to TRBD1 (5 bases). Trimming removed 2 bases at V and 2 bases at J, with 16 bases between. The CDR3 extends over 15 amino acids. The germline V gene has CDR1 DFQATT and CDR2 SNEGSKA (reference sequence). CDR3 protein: CSARWPWSGTYEQYF. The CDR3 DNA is TGCAGTGCTAGATGGCCGTGGTCAGGGACCTACGAGCAGTACTTC.

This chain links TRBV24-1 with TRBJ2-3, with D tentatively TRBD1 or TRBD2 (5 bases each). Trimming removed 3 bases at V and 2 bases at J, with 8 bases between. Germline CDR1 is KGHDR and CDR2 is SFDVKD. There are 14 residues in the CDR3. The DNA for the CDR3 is TGTGCCACCAGTGATCGAGGGGCCACAGATACGCAGTATTTT. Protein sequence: CATSDRGATDTQYF.

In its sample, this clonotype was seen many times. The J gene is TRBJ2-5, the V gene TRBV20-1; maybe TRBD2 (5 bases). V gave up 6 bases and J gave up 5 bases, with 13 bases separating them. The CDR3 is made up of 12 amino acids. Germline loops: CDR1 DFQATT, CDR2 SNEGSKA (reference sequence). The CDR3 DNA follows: TGCAGTGCCAAACTAGGGTGGGAGACCCAGTACTTC. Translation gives CSAKLGWETQYF.

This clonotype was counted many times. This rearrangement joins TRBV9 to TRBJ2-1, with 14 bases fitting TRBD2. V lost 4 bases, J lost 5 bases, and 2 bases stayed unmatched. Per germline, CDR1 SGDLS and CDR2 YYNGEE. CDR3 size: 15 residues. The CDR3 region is CASSSGLAGDNEQFF. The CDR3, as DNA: TGTGCCAGCAGCTCGGGACTAGCGGGGGACAATGAGCAGTTCTTC.

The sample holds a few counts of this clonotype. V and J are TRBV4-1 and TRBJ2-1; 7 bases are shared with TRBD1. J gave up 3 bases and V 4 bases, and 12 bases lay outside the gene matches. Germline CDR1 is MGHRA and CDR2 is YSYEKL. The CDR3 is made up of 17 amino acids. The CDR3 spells CASSRYPGQVDYNEQFF. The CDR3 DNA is TGCGCCAGCAGCCGGTATCCTGGACAGGTAGACTACAATGAGCAGTTCTTC.

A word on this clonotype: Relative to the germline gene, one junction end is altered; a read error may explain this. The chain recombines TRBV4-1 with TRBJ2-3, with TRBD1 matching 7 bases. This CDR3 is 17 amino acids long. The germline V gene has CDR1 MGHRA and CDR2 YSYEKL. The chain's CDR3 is CASSQQPTGKGTDTQYF. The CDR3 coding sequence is TGTGCCAGCAGCCAACAACCGACAGGGAAAGGCACAGATACGCAGTATTTT.

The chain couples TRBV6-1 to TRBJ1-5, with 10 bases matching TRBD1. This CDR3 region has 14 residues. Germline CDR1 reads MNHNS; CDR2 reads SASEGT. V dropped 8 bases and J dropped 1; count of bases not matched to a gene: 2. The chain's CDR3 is CASQGQGSNQPQHF. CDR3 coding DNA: TGTGCCAGCCAGGGACAGGGGAGCAATCAGCCCCAGCATTTT.

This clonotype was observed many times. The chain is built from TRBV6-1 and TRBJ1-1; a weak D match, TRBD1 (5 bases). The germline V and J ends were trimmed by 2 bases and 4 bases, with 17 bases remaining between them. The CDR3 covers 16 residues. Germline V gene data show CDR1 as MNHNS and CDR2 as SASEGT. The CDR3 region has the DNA TGTGCCAGCAGTGAAATTGTAGGTCTAAGGGGCACTGAAGCTTTCTTT. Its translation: CASSEIVGLRGTEAFF.

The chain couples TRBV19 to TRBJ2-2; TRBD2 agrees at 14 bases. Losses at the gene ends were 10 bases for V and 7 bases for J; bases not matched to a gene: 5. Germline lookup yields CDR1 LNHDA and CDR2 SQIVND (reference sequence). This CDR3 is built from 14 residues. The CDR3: CATRTSGGIGELFF. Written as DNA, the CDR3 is TGTGCCACCCGGACTAGCGGGGGGATCGGGGAGCTGTTTTTT.

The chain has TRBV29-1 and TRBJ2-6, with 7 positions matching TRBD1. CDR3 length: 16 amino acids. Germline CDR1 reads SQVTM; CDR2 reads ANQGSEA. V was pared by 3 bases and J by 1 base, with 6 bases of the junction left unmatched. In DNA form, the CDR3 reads TGCAGCGTTGAGACAGGGCGCGGATCTGGGGCCAACGTCCTGACTTTC. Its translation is CSVETGRGSGANVLTF.

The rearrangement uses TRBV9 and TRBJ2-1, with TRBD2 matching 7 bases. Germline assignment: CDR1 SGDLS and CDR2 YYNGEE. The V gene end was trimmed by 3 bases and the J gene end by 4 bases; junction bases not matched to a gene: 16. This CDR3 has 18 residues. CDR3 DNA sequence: TGTGCCAGCAGCGAAAACGAAGAGCGGGGATTAATTTACAATGAGCAGTTCTTC. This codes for CASSENEERGLIYNEQFF.

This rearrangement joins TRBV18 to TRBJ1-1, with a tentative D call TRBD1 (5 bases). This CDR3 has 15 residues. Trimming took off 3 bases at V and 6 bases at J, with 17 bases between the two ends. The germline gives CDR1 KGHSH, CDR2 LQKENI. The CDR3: CASSPNPRGAPEAFF. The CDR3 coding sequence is TGTGCCAGCTCACCTAACCCAAGGGGCGCGCCTGAAGCTTTCTTT.

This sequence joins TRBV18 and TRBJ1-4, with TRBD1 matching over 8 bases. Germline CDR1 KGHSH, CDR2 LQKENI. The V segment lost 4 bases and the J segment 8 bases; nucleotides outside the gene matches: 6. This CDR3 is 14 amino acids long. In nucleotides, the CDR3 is TGTGCCAGCTCACTACAGGGGGACCGCGAAAAACTGTTTTTT. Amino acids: CASSLQGDREKLFF.

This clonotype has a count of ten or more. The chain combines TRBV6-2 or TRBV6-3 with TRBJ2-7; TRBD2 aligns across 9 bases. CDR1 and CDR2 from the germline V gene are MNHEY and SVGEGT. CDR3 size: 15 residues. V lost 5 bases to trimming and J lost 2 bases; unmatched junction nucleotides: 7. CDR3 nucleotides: TGTGCCAGCAGTGCCCTGGCGGGGGGGACCTACGAGCAGTACTTC. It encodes CASSALAGGTYEQYF.

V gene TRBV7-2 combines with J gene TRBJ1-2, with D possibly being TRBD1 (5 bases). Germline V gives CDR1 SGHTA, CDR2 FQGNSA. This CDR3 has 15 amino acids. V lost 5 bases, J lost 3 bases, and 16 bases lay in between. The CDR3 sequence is CASSRRGGGDYGYTF. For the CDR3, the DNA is TGTGCCAGCAGCAGGCGGGGCGGGGGTGACTATGGCTACACCTTC. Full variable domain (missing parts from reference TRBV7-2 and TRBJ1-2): GAGVSQSPSNKVTEKGKDVELRCDPISGHTALYWYRQSLGQGLEFLIYFQGNSAPDKSGLPSDRFSAERTGGSVSTLTIQRTQQEDSAVYLCASSRRGGGDYGYTFGSGTRLTVV.

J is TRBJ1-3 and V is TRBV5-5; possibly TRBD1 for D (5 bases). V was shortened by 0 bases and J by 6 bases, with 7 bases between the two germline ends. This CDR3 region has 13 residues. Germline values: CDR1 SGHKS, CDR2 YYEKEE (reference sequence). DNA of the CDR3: TGTGCCAGCAGCTTGGACAGGCTAAACACCATATATTTT. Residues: CASSLDRLNTIYF.

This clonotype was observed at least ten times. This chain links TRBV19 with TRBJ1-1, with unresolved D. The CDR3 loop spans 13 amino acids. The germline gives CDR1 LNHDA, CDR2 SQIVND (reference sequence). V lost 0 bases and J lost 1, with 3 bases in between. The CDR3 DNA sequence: TGTGCCAGTAGTATAGAGTGGAACACTGAAGCTTTCTTT. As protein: CASSIEWNTEAFF.

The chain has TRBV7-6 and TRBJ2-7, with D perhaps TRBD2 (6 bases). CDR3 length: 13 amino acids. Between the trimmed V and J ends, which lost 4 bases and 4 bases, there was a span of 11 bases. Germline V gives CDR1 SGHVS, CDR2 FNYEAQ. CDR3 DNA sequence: TGTGCCAGCAGCTCGGGGGATCAGTACGAGCAGTACTTC. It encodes CASSSGDQYEQYF.

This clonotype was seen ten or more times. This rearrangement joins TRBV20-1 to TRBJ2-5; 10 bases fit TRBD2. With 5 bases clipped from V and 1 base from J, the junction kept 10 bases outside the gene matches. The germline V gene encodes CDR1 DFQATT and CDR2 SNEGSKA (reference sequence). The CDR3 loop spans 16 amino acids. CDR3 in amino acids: CSALPQLAGSQETQYF. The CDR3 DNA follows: TGCAGTGCTCTTCCCCAACTAGCGGGGAGCCAAGAGACCCAGTACTTC.

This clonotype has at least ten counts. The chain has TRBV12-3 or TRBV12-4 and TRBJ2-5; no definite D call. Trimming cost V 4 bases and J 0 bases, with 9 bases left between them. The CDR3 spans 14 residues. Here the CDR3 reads CASSWVPHQETQYF. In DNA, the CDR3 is TGTGCCAGCAGTTGGGTACCCCACCAAGAGACCCAGTACTTC.

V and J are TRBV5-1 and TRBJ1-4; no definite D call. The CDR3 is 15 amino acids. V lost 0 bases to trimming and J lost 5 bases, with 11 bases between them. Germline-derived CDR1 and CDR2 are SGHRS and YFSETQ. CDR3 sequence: CASSLGSGSNEKLFF. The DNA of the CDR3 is TGCGCCAGCAGCTTGGGATCCGGGTCCAATGAAAAACTGTTTTTT.

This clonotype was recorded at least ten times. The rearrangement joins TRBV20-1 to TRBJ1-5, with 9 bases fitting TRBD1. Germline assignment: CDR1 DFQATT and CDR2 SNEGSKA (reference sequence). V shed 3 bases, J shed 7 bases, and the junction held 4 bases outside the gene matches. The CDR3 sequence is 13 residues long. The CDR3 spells CSASTGGVQPQHF. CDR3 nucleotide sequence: TGCAGTGCTAGCACAGGGGGCGTGCAGCCCCAGCATTTT.

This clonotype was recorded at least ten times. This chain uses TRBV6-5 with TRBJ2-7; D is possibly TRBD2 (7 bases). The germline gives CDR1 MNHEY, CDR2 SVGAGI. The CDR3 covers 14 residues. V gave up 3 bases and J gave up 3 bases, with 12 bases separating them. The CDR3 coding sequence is TGTGCCAGCAGTTATAGGGGGGGGTTCTACGAGCAGTACTTC. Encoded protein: CASSYRGGFYEQYF.

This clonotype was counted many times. The CDR3 nucleotides are TGTGCCAGCAGCTTAGAGCGGAACACTGAAGCTTTCTTT. It translates to CASSLERNTEAFF. This chain connects TRBV11-2 to TRBJ1-1; D remains unclear. This CDR3 spans 13 amino acids. Trimming shortened V by 0 bases and J by 1 base, and 3 bases separated the two germline ends. CDR1 SGHAT and CDR2 FQNNGV come from the germline V gene.

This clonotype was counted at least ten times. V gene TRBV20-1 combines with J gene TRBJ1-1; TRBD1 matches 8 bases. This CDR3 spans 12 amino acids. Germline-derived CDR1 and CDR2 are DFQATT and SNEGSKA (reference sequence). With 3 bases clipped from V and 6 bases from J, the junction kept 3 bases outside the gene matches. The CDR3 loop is CSASDRGPEAFF. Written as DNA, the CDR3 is TGCAGTGCTAGTGACAGGGGACCTGAAGCTTTCTTT.

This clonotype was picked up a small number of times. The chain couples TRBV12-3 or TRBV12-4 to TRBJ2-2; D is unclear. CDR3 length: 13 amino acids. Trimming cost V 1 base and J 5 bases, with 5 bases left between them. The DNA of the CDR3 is TGTGCCAGCAGTTTAGACGTGACCGGGGAGCTGTTTTTT. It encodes CASSLDVTGELFF.